Each of the 22 T cell receptor beta chains below was sequenced from the same sample in a study of shared clonotypes between healthy human individuals (TCRdb year 2020). The library was generated by the immunoSEQ multiplex PCR assay. TCRdb stores this immuneACCESS table with in-frame sequences only. Part of the clones is absent; in the studies checked, under half of the shortfall reflects unresolved V genes, and no reason is known for the rest. The sample data list millions of clones, and 93% of these were observed just once. 0.39% of the sample goes to the ten largest clones. The sample comprised naive CD4+ T cells from PBMCs. The sample's cell subset or site label is to be understood as: CD45RA+ positively selected. The source is a man aged 18 to 29 in good health. Some clones in this sample may be carry-over from other donors' samples.

The table lists this clone with a count of one. This chain links TRBV7-9 with TRBJ2-1, with 11 positions matching TRBD2. CDR3 size: 15 residues. Germline V gene lookup returns CDR1 SEHNR and CDR2 FQNEAQ (reference sequence). Unmatched junction bases numbered 3, after V lost 5 bases and J lost 3 bases. CDR3 protein: CASSTGTSGYNEQFF. The CDR3, as DNA: TGTGCCAGCAGCACCGGGACTAGCGGCTACAATGAGCAGTTCTTC.

The chain combines TRBV10-1 with TRBJ1-1; D might be TRBD1 (5 bases). CDR1 WNHNN and CDR2 SYGVQD come from the germline V gene (reference sequence). This CDR3 is built from 14 residues. V lost 8 bases, J lost 8 bases, and 21 bases lay in between. CDR3 coding DNA: TGCGCCAGCCAGCGGACAATGGGGAGTGGCGAAGCTTTCTTT. This translates into CASQRTMGSGEAFF.

The CDR3 loop reads CAGASGRSNEQFF. The CDR3 DNA sequence: TGTGCCGGCGCGAGCGGGAGAAGCAATGAGCAGTTCTTC. The gene calls are TRBV5-4 and TRBJ2-1; 8 positions agree with TRBD2. The CDR3 has 13 amino acids. V lost 10 bases to trimming and J lost 6 bases; unmatched junction nucleotides: 9. Germline CDR1 SGHNT, CDR2 YYREEE (reference sequence).

The chain combines TRBV15 with TRBJ1-2; the D gene is possibly TRBD1 (6 bases). Germline V lookup: CDR1 LNHNV, CDR2 YYDKDF (reference sequence). Between the trimmed V and J ends, which lost 3 bases and 7 bases, there was a span of 24 bases. The CDR3 spans 17 residues. CDR3 protein: CATSRGRAGARSGGYTF. DNA for the CDR3: TGTGCCACCAGCAGGGGTCGGGCAGGGGCCAGATCCGGTGGCTACACCTTC.

This chain joins TRBV5-6 and TRBJ2-3; 7 bases map to TRBD2. This CDR3 is built from 17 residues. Germline CDR1 is SGHDT and CDR2 is YYEEEE. The V and J ends lost 0 bases and 1 base, in that order; junction bases with no gene match: 8. As DNA, the CDR3 is TGTGCCAGCAGCTTGGTTGGAGCGGGGTGGGGCACAGATACGCAGTATTTT. It is translated as CASSLVGAGWGTDTQYF.

The chain is built from TRBV28 and TRBJ2-5; 9 positions agree with TRBD2. The CDR3 has 16 residues. CDR1 and CDR2 (germline): MDHEN, SYDVKM. The V and J ends lost 2 bases and 1 base, in that order; junction bases with no gene match: 5. The DNA of the CDR3 is TGTGCCAGCAGTTTACTTAGCGGGAGTATCCAAGAGACCCAGTACTTC. Protein: CASSLLSGSIQETQYF.

V gene TRBV18 combines with J gene TRBJ1-5; D call uncertain. This CDR3 spans 13 amino acids. Trimming shortened V by 2 bases and J by 4 bases, and 6 bases separated the two germline ends. Germline-derived CDR1 and CDR2 are KGHSH and LQKENI. CDR3 amino acids: CASSPERNQPQHF. The DNA of the CDR3 is TGTGCCAGCTCACCAGAGAGAAATCAGCCCCAGCATTTT. Using reference TRBV18 and TRBJ1-5 for the parts outside the CDR3, the full variable domain is NAGVMQNPRHLVRRRGQEARLRCSPMKGHSHVYWYRQLPEEGLKFMVYLQKENIIDESGMPKERFSAEFPKEGPSILRIQQVVRGDSAAYFCASSPERNQPQHFGDGTRLSIL.

This chain connects TRBV28 to TRBJ2-5; no clear D. Looked up from germline, CDR1 is MDHEN and CDR2 is SYDVKM. The CDR3 runs 16 residues. V lost 7 bases and J 2 bases, leaving 20 bases between the germline ends. In nucleotides, the CDR3 is TGTGCCAGCATCCGAACCCCGTTGAGACCACAAGAGACCCAGTACTTC. Amino acid sequence: CASIRTPLRPQETQYF.

The chain couples TRBV18 to TRBJ1-4; TRBD1 aligns across 9 bases. Losses at the gene ends were 3 bases for V and 0 bases for J; bases not matched to a gene: 2. This CDR3 has 16 residues. CDR1 is KGHSH and CDR2 is LQKENI in the germline V gene. The CDR3 DNA is TGTGCCAGCTCACCTACAGGGGGCGCAACTAATGAAAAACTGTTTTTT. Protein: CASSPTGGATNEKLFF. The full variable domain, its missing parts supplied by reference TRBV18 and TRBJ1-4, is NAGVMQNPRHLVRRRGQEARLRCSPMKGHSHVYWYRQLPEEGLKFMVYLQKENIIDESGMPKERFSAEFPKEGPSILRIQQVVRGDSAAYFCASSPTGGATNEKLFFGSGTQLSVL.

This chain connects TRBV19 to TRBJ2-3; 9 bases agree with TRBD1. The CDR3 is made up of 14 amino acids. After removal of 7 bases from V and 3 bases from J, the junction contained 5 bases not matched to a gene. Germline-derived CDR1 and CDR2 are LNHDA and SQIVND (reference sequence). CDR3 DNA: TGTGCCAGTACCCGGGACAGGGCTACAGATACGCAGTATTTT. This sequence encodes CASTRDRATDTQYF.

V gene TRBV10-1 combines with J gene TRBJ2-5; D is unresolved. The CDR3 has 14 residues. Germline V CDR1 and CDR2: WNHNN, SYGVQD (reference sequence). V was trimmed by 3 bases and J by 2 bases, leaving 10 bases between them. In DNA form, the CDR3 reads TGCGCCAGCAGTGACGGCGCGGCTCAAGAGACCCAGTACTTC. This gives the protein CASSDGAAQETQYF.

The V and J genes are TRBV6-1 and TRBJ1-3, with 7 bases matching TRBD1. Germline trimming cut 8 bases from V and 0 bases from J; bases unmatched to any gene: 4. The CDR3 spans 14 residues. CDR1 and CDR2 from the germline V gene are MNHNS and SASEGT. The CDR3 here is CASQDRPSGNTIYF. The CDR3 nucleotides are TGTGCCAGCCAGGACAGGCCCTCTGGAAACACCATATATTTT.

The count of this clone is one. The genes are TRBV30 and TRBJ2-1, with 7 bases aligning to TRBD2. In germline, CDR1 is GTSNPN, CDR2 SVGIG (reference sequence). The J segment lost 4 bases and the V segment lost 5 bases, leaving 5 bases of the junction unmatched. This CDR3 spans 13 amino acids. CDR3 in amino acids: CAWSLSGYNEQFF. As DNA, the CDR3 is TGTGCCTGGTCGCTTAGCGGGTACAATGAGCAGTTCTTC.

The CDR3 region is CSVEGDAGRRNYGYTF. For the CDR3, the DNA is TGCAGCGTTGAAGGGGACGCGGGCCGGCGTAACTATGGCTACACCTTC. This sequence joins TRBV29-1 and TRBJ1-2, with D perhaps TRBD1 (5 bases). With 1 base removed from V and 1 base from J, the gap between germline ends came to 16 bases. This CDR3 comprises 16 residues. CDR1 and CDR2 from the germline V gene are SQVTM and ANQGSEA.

This chain connects TRBV19 to TRBJ1-2, with 9 bases identical to TRBD1. CDR1 is LNHDA, CDR2 SQIVND, per germline (reference sequence). This CDR3 comprises 13 residues. Trimming cost V 6 bases and J 8 bases; bases outside gene matches: 7. The CDR3: CASSRQGVIGYTF. The DNA for the CDR3 is TGTGCCAGTAGCCGACAGGGGGTAATCGGCTACACCTTC.

This chain links TRBV30 with TRBJ1-2; 7 nucleotides line up with TRBD1. Per germline, CDR1 GTSNPN and CDR2 SVGIG (reference sequence). The junction had 7 bases not matched to a gene; V was cut back by 3 bases and J by 0 bases. The CDR3 contains 15 residues. CDR3 bases: TGTGCCTGGAGGGGGGGGACAGTAGCTAACTATGGCTACACCTTC. Encoded protein: CAWRGGTVANYGYTF.

V is TRBV11-1 and J is TRBJ2-5; no reliable D call. Trimming pared 2 bases from V and 5 bases from J, leaving 6 bases between. Germline CDR1 SGHAT, CDR2 FQDESV (reference sequence). This CDR3 has 12 residues. CDR3 sequence: CASSLRLETQYF. The CDR3, as DNA: TGTGCCAGCAGCTTACGTCTCGAGACCCAGTACTTC.

The chain carries TRBV7-3 and TRBJ2-1, with no clear D. The CDR3 is 13 amino acids. V was cut by 2 bases and J by 4 bases, with 6 bases left in between. Germline CDR1 and CDR2: SGHTA and FQGTGA. CDR3 sequence (DNA): TGTGCCAGCAGCTTAGGGATATACAATGAGCAGTTCTTC. Its protein product is CASSLGIYNEQFF.

The rearrangement links TRBV27 to TRBJ1-1; no clear D. Trimming took 1 base from V and 0 from J, leaving 12 bases between them. The length of the CDR3 is 16 residues. In germline, CDR1 is MNHEY, CDR2 SMNVEV (reference sequence). CDR3 in DNA: TGTGCCAGCAGTTTATATTTCGAGCGGATGAACACTGAAGCTTTCTTT. This gives the protein CASSLYFERMNTEAFF.

The gene calls are TRBV27 and TRBJ2-7; D is perhaps TRBD1 or TRBD2 (5 bases each). This CDR3 comprises 15 residues. Germline V gene lookup returns CDR1 MNHEY and CDR2 SMNVEV (reference sequence). The V and J ends lost 3 bases and 3 bases respectively, with 15 bases between them. The CDR3 coding sequence is TGTGCCAGCAGTTTTCCCGGGACCTCCCGCTACGAGCAGTACTTC. It yields the protein CASSFPGTSRYEQYF.

This rearrangement joins TRBV2 to TRBJ2-3; 8 nucleotides line up with TRBD2. This CDR3 region has 14 residues. Looked up from germline, CDR1 is SNHLY and CDR2 is FYNNEI. With 7 bases clipped from V and 0 bases from J, the junction kept 3 bases outside the gene matches. CDR3 nucleotides: TGTGCCAGCAAGCCTAGCGGGAGCACAGATACGCAGTATTTT. Protein product: CASKPSGSTDTQYF.

The chain couples TRBV2 to TRBJ2-5; 7 bases are a match to TRBD1. The germline gives CDR1 SNHLY, CDR2 FYNNEI. CDR3 size: 15 residues. The V and J ends lost 8 bases and 0 bases, in that order; junction bases with no gene match: 9. Here the CDR3 reads CASGKDRSNQETQYF. The CDR3 nucleotides are TGTGCCAGCGGTAAGGACAGGAGTAACCAAGAGACCCAGTACTTC.